This T cell receptor beta chain was identified in a study of blood T cells in healthy people across ages. Study-level findings and limits: Using unsorted PBMCs precluded a conclusive naive versus antigen-experienced comparison.

Next came a second PCR, run for 7 to 11 cycles, which used a sample-barcoded 5' primer along with a J-beta primer mix. MiXCR, run by TCRdb on the 5' RACE reads, gives a single entry per CDR3 protein. The sample shows hundreds of thousands of distinct CDR3 sequences, approximately 29% of them seen only once. The people who gave samples were healthy Caucasians from Russia, aged about 6 to 100. Approximately 10 milliliters was the volume of peripheral blood drawn from each donor. Germline V gene data show CDR1 as SGDLS and CDR2 as YYNGEE. The CDR3 runs 15 residues. The V end was cut by 4 bases, the J end by 3 bases, with 17 bases between. This clonotype was counted many times. Its target is unknown.

Sequencing was performed on blood. This receptor was identified in a woman of 80 years or more in good health. The chain joins TRBV9 to TRBJ2-7; the D gene is possibly TRBD1 (5 bases). CDR3 nucleotides: TGTGCCAGCAGCCCCCTGGGGCATAATGACTACGAGCAGTACTTC. Its protein is CASSPLGHNDYEQYF. Full variable domain (missing parts from reference TRBV9 and TRBJ2-7): DSGVTQTPKHLITATGQRVTLRCSPRSGDLSVYWYQQSLDQGLQFLIQYYNGEERAKGNILERFSAQQFPDLHSELNLSSLELGDSALYFCASSPLGHNDYEQYFGPGTRLTVT.